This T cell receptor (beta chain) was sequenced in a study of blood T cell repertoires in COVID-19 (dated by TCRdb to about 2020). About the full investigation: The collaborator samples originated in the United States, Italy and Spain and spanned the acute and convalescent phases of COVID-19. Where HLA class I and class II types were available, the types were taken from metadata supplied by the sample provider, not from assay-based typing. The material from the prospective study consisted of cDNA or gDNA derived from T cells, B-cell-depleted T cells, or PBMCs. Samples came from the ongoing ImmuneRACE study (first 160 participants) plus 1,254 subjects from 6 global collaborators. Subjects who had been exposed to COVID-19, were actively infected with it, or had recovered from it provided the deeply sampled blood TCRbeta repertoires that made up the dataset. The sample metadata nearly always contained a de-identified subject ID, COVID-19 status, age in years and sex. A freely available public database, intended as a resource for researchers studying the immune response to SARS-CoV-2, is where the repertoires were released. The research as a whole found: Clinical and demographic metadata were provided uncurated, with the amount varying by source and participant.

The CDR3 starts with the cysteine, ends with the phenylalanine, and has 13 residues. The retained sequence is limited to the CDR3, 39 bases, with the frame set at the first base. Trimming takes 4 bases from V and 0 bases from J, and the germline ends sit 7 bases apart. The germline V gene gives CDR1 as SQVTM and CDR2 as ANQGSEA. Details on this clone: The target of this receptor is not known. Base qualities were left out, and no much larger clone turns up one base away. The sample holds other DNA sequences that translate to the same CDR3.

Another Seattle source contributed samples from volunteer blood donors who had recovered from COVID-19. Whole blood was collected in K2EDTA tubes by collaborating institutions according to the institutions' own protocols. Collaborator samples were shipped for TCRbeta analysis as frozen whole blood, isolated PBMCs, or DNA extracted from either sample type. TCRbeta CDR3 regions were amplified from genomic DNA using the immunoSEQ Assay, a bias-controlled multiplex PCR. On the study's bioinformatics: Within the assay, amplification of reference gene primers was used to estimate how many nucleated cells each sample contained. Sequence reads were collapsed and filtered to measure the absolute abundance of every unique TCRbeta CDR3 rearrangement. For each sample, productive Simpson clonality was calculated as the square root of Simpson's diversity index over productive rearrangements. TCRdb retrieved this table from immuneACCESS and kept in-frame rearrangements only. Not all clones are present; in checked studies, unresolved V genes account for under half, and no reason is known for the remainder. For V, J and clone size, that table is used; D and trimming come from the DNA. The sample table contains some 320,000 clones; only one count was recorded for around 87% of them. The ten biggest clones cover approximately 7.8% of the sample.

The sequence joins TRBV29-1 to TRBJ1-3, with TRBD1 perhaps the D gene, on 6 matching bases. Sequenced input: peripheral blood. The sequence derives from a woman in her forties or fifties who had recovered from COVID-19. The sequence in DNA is TGCAGCGTTGGAGGGGGCTCTGGAAACACCATATATTTT. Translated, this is CSVGGGSGNTIYF.